The rows below give T cell receptor beta chains drawn from one sample of a study of early T cells in non-severe SARS-CoV-2 infection. Each CDR3 protein gets one entry after TCRdb re-called the 5' RACE reads with MiXCR. The profile shows tens of thousands of distinct CDR3 sequences, over 10% of them singletons. Source material: whole blood. The source is an adult who was a healthcare worker with PCR-confirmed SARS-CoV-2 infection or an uninfected control (not recorded which). Each CDR3 is given with its conserved first and last residue. D genes are given only for firm matches. Part of the rows lack a size; the others show once, few, many or a class for expanded clones.

v_gene	j_gene	d_gene	len	abundance	CDR3aa	CDR3nt
TRBV18	TRBJ2-2	NA	15	NA	CASSPPPGRTGELFF	TGTGCCAGCTCACCACCGCCGGGACGCACCGGGGAGCTGTTTTTT
TRBV27	TRBJ2-3	NA	14	many	CASSWGRSTDTQYF	TGTGCCAGCAGTTGGGGCCGGAGCACAGATACGCAGTATTTT
TRBV7-6	TRBJ2-5	TRBD2	16	few	CASSLRGGGNGETQYF	TGTGCCAGCAGCTTGCGGGGCGGGGGGAATGGAGAGACCCAGTACTTC
TRBV20-1	TRBJ1-1	NA	14	many	CSASVPGRNTEAFF	TGCAGTGCTAGCGTACCAGGGAGGAACACTGAAGCTTTCTTT
TRBV12-3/TRBV12-4	TRBJ2-7	TRBD2	14	NA	CASSPTSGGNEQYF	TGTGCCAGCAGTCCAACTAGCGGGGGGAACGAGCAGTACTTC
TRBV5-1	TRBJ2-5	NA	14	many	CASSLNAGKETQYF	TGCGCCAGCAGCTTGAATGCCGGGAAGGAGACCCAGTACTTC
TRBV18	TRBJ2-5	TRBD2	15	few	CASSTSGGTQETQYF	TGTGCCAGCTCGACTAGCGGGGGAACACAAGAGACCCAGTACTTC
TRBV12-3/TRBV12-4	TRBJ1-3	NA	15	many	CASSFARDSGNTIYF	TGTGCCAGCAGTTTTGCCAGAGACTCTGGAAACACCATATATTTT
TRBV13	TRBJ1-5	NA	14	many	CASSDRGSGQPQHF	TGTGCCAGCAGCGACAGAGGGAGCGGTCAGCCCCAGCATTTT
TRBV7-2	TRBJ2-5	TRBD1	14	many	CASSRQGRWETQYF	TGTGCCAGCAGCCGACAGGGGCGGTGGGAGACCCAGTACTTC
TRBV5-1	TRBJ2-7	NA	13	many	CASSLVAGGEQYF	TGCGCCAGCAGCTTGGTGGCAGGAGGTGAGCAGTACTTC
TRBV9	TRBJ2-3	TRBD2	20	many	CASSPPWTSGSGVRTDTQYF	TGTGCCAGCAGCCCGCCCTGGACTAGCGGGAGTGGGGTTCGCACAGATACGCAGTATTTT
TRBV6-1	TRBJ1-5	TRBD1	17	many	CASSGGTGAATNQPQHF	TGTGCCAGCAGTGGCGGGACAGGGGCAGCTACCAATCAGCCCCAGCATTTT
TRBV29-1	TRBJ2-2	TRBD1	16	many	CSARRFGQGGTGELFF	TGCAGCGCCCGAAGATTCGGACAGGGTGGCACCGGGGAGCTGTTTTTT
TRBV5-6	TRBJ1-1	NA	13	many	CASSLDRDTEAFF	TGTGCCAGCAGCTTGGACAGGGACACTGAAGCTTTCTTT
TRBV29-1	TRBJ2-3	TRBD2	14	NA	CSVRTSGSTDTQYF	TGCAGCGTCCGGACTAGCGGGAGCACAGATACGCAGTATTTT
TRBV30	TRBJ2-2	TRBD2	14	NA	CAWSLAGDTGELFF	TGTGCCTGGAGTTTGGCGGGAGACACCGGGGAGCTGTTTTTT
TRBV7-3	TRBJ2-7	TRBD2	17	many	CASNRGLAVEIFYEQYF	TGTGCCAGCAACAGGGGACTAGCGGTAGAAATTTTCTACGAGCAGTACTTC
TRBV7-9	TRBJ1-5	NA	13	many	CASSHIGNQPQHF	TGTGCCAGCAGCCACATAGGCAATCAGCCCCAGCATTTT
TRBV5-1	TRBJ2-1	TRBD2	20	many	CASSLVGGGATSGSYNEQFF	TGCGCCAGCAGCTTGGTGGGAGGGGGCGCGACTAGCGGGAGCTACAATGAGCAGTTCTTC
TRBV12-3/TRBV12-4	TRBJ1-6	TRBD1	18	few	CASSHIWPGQGYNSPLHF	TGTGCCAGCAGCCATATTTGGCCGGGACAGGGCTATAATTCACCCCTCCACTTT
TRBV7-9	TRBJ1-1	NA	13	NA	CASSADWNTEAFF	TGTGCCAGCAGCGCAGATTGGAACACTGAAGCTTTCTTT
TRBV6-5	TRBJ2-1	NA	13	NA	CASSYTGPNEQFF	TGTGCCAGCAGTTACACCGGACCCAATGAGCAGTTCTTC
TRBV3-1	TRBJ2-2	NA	17	NA	CASSPPPPGVPTGELFF	TGTGCCAGCAGCCCCCCACCCCCGGGAGTACCCACCGGGGAGCTGTTTTTT
TRBV7-6	TRBJ2-3	TRBD2	12	NA	CASSSPAGAQYF	TGTGCCAGCAGCTCCCCCGCGGGGGCGCAGTATTTT
TRBV18	TRBJ2-1	TRBD2	14	many	CASSPPGLPNEQFF	TGTGCCAGCTCACCACCGGGACTACCCAATGAGCAGTTCTTC
TRBV4-1	TRBJ1-1	NA	13	many	CASSQDGHTEAFF	TGCGCCAGCAGCCAAGACGGCCACACTGAAGCTTTCTTT